This note documents a single TCR beta chain sequence. The antigen this receptor binds is unknown. No much larger clone is present one base from it, and per-base qualities are unavailable. Preparation of the library involved the immunoSEQ multiplex PCR assay. TCRdb carries this immuneACCESS record with in-frame sequences only. Its versions omit some clonotypes, under half of them owing to an unresolved V gene in the studies checked, with the rest unexplained. The table for this sample lists 40,000 or so clones; roughly 94% of them were counted only once. The top ten clonotypes cover 1.6% of the sample. This record comes from a study of preoperative IRX-2 immunotherapy in early breast cancer (dated by TCRdb to about 2019). This specimen's treatment or condition label, interpreted: preoperative locoregional IRX-2 cytokine immunotherapy. The samples were obtained from a phase Ib study in which preoperative, locoregional IRX-2 cytokine immunotherapy intended to prime immune responses was tested. Patients with early-stage breast cancer who were given IRX-2 before surgery served as donors.

From cysteine to phenylalanine, the CDR3 is 19 amino acids long. Of all the DNA, just the CDR3 is kept, 57 bases in frame from base 1. The germline V gene gives CDR1 as LGHNA and CDR2 as YNFKEQ. V is trimmed back by 0 bases and J by 2 bases, and the junction contains 15 bases that no gene match accounts for. Source: tumor tissue, taken after IRX-2 immunotherapy. This TCR was recovered from a human donor with breast cancer. This chain joins TRBV4-2 to TRBJ2-7; 8 bases in between match TRBD2. The CDR3 reads CASSQDRFSGNNLPYEQYF. The sequence in DNA is TGTGCCAGCAGCCAAGATAGATTTAGCGGGAATAATCTCCCCTACGAGCAGTACTTC.